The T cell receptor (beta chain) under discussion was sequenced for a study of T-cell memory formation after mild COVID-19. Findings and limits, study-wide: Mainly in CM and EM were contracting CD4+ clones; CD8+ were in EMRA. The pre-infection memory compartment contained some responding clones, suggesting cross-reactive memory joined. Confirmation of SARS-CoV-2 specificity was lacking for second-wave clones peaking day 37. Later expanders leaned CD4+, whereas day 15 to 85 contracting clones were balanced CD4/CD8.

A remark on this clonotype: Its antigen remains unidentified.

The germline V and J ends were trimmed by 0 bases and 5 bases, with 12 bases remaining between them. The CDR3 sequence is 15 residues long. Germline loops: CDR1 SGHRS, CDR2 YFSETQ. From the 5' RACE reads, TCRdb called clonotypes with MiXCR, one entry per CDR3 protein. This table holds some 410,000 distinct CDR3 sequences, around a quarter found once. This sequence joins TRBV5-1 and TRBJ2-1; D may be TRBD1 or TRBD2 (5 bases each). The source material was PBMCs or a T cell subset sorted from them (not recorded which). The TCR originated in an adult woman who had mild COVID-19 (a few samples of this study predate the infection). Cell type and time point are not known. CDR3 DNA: TGCGCCAGCAGCTTGGTTACAGTGGGGGACAATGAGCAGTTCTTC. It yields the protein CASSLVTVGDNEQFF.